This T cell receptor beta chain derives from a study of cytomegalovirus exposure and HLA in healthy donors. General observations from the study: According to an earlier analysis, most TCR beta V segments yielded productive rearrangements about 87% or about 30% of the time.

This PCR relied on a set of 60 Vbeta primers and 13 Jbeta primers. Sequenced by immunoSEQ multiplex PCR; TCRdb stores in-frame clones only, minus some. There are around 140,000 clones in the sample; approximately 87% occur only once, and more than 4.5% lies in the top ten. Comment on this clone: Its antigen is unidentified.

The CDR3 contains 14 residues. CDR1 and CDR2 (germline): SGHNT, YYREEE (reference sequence). J lost 3 bases, V lost 4 bases, and 6 bases had no gene match. The chain employs TRBV5-4 and TRBJ2-7; TRBD1 matches at 8 bases. Sequenced input: PBMCs. The receptor was isolated from a woman aged 25 to 45 in good health and CMV-seronegative. CDR3 region: CASSPIDRGYEQYF. CDR3 DNA: TGTGCCAGCAGCCCAATCGACAGGGGCTACGAGCAGTACTTC.